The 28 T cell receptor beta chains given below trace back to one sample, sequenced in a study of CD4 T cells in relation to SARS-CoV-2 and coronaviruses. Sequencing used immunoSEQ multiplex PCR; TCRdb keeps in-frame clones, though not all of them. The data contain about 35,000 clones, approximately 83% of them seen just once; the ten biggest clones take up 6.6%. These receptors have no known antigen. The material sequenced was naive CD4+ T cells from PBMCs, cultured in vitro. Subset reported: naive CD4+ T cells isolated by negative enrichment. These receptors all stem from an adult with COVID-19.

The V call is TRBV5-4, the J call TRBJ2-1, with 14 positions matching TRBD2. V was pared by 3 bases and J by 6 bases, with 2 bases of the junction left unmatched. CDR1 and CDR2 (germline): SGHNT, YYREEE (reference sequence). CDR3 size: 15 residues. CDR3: CASSSGLAGVNEQFF. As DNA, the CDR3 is TGTGCCAGCAGCTCGGGACTAGCGGGAGTCAATGAGCAGTTCTTC. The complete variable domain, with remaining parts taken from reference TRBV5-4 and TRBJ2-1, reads ETGVTQSPTHLIKTRGQQVTLRCSSQSGHNTVSWYQQALGQGPQFIFQYYREEENGRGNFPPRFSGLQFPNYSSELNVNALELDDSALYLCASSSGLAGVNEQFFGPGTRLTVL.

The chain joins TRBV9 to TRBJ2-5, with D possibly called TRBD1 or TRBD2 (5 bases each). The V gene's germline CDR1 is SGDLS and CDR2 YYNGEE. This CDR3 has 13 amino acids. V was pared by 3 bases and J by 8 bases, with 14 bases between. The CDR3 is CASSALYRDTQYF. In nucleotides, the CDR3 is TGTGCCAGCAGCGCGCTCTACCGGGACACCCAGTACTTC.

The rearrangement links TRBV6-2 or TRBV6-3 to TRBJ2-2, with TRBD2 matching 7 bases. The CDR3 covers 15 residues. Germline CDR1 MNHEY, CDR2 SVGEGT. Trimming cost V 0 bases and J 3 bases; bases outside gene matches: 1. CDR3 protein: CASSYSAGDTGELFF. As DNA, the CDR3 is TGTGCCAGCAGTTACTCCGCGGGGGACACCGGGGAGCTGTTTTTT.

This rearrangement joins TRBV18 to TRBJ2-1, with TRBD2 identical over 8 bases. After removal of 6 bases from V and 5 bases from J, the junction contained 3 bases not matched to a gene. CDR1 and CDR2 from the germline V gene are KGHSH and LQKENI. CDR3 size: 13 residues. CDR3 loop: CASSLGLDNEQFF. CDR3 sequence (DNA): TGTGCCAGCTCGTTGGGACTAGACAATGAGCAGTTCTTC.

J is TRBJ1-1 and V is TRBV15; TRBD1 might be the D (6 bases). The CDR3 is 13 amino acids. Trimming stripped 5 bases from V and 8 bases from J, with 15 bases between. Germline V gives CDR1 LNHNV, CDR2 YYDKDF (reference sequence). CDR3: CATSLRPGAEAFF. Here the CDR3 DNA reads TGTGCCACCAGCCTAAGGCCGGGGGCCGAAGCTTTCTTT.

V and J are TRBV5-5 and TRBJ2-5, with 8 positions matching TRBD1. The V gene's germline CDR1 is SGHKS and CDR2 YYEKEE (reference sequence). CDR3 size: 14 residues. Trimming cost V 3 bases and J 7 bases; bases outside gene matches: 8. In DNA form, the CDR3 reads TGTGCCAGCAGCTCGACAGGGGACTGGGGGACCCAGTACTTC. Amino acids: CASSSTGDWGTQYF.

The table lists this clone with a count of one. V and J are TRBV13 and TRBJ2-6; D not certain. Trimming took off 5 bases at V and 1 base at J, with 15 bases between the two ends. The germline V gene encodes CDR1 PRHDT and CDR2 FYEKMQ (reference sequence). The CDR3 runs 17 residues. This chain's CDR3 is CASSPGGWGSGANVLTF. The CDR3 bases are TGTGCCAGCAGCCCCGGTGGCTGGGGTTCTGGGGCCAACGTCCTGACTTTC.

The DNA of the CDR3 is TGTGCCAGCAGCTTAGGGATTTCGACCTACACCTTC. This sequence encodes CASSLGISTYTF. This chain uses TRBV7-9 with TRBJ1-2, with unresolved D. The CDR3 consists of 12 residues. The germline V gene has CDR1 SEHNR and CDR2 FQNEAQ (reference sequence). The V gene lost 1 base and the J gene lost 10 bases, with 10 bases spanning the gap.

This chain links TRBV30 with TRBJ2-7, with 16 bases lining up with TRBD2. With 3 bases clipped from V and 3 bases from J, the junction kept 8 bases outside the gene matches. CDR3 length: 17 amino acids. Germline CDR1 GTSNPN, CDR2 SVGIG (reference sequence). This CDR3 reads CAWRGTSGRARIYEQYF. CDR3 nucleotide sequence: TGTGCCTGGAGGGGGACTAGCGGGAGGGCCAGGATCTACGAGCAGTACTTC. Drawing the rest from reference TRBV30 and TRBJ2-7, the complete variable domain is SQTIHQWPATLVQPVGSPLSLECTVEGTSNPNLYWYRQAAGRGLQLLFYSVGIGQISSEVPQNLSASRPQDRQFILSSKKLLLSDSGFYLCAWRGTSGRARIYEQYFGPGTRLTVT.

CDR3 loop: CASSQGIHSYNEQFF. The CDR3 bases are TGCGCCAGCAGCCAAGGTATACACTCCTACAATGAGCAGTTCTTC. The chain has TRBV4-3 and TRBJ2-1; D gene ambiguous. The germline V gene has CDR1 LGHNA and CDR2 YSLEER. There are 15 residues in the CDR3. Between the trimmed V and J ends, which lost 1 base and 0 bases, there was a span of 7 bases.

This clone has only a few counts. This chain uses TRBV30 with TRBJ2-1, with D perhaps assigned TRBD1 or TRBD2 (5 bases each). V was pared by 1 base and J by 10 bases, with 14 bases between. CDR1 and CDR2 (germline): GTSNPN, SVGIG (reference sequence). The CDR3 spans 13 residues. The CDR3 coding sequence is TGTGCCTGGAGTGGACTTCGGGGCGGCGAGCAGTTCTTC. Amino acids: CAWSGLRGGEQFF.

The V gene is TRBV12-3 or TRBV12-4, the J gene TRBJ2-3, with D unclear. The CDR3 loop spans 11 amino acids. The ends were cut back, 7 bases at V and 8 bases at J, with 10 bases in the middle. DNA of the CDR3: TGTGCCAGCATTAGGACCGGTACGCAGTATTTT. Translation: CASIRTGTQYF.

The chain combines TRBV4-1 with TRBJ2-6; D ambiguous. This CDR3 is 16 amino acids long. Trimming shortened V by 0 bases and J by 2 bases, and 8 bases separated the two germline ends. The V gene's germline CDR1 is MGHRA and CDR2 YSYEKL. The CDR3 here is CASSQDTAPGANVLTF. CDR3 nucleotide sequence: TGCGCCAGCAGCCAAGATACCGCACCTGGGGCCAACGTCCTGACTTTC.

CDR3 coding DNA: TGTGCCAGCAGTAGCGACTCGAACACTGAAGCTTTCTTT. This translates into CASSSDSNTEAFF. This chain connects TRBV2 to TRBJ1-1; D not certain. V was pared by 5 bases and J by 1 base, with 8 bases between. The CDR3 extends over 13 amino acids. In germline, CDR1 is SNHLY, CDR2 FYNNEI.

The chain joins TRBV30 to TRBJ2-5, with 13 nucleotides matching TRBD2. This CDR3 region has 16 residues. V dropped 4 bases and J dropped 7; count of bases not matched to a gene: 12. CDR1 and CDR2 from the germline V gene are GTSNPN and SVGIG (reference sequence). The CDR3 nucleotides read TGTGCCTGGATCCCGGGACTAGCGGGATCAAGGGGGACCCAGTACTTC. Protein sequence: CAWIPGLAGSRGTQYF. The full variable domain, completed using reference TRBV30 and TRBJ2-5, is SQTIHQWPATLVQPVGSPLSLECTVEGTSNPNLYWYRQAAGRGLQLLFYSVGIGQISSEVPQNLSASRPQDRQFILSSKKLLLSDSGFYLCAWIPGLAGSRGTQYFGPGTRLLVL.

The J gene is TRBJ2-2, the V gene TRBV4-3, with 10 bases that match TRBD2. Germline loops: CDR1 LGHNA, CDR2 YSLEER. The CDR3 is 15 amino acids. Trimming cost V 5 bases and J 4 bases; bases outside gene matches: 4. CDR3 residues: CASSSSGSFTGELFF. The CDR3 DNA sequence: TGCGCCAGCAGCTCTAGCGGGAGTTTCACCGGGGAGCTGTTTTTT.

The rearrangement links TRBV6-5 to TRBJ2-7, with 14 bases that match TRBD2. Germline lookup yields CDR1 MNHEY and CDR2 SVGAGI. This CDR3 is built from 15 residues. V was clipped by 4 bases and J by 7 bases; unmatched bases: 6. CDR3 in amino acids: CASSWSGLAGEEQYF. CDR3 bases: TGTGCCAGCAGTTGGTCGGGACTAGCGGGAGAAGAGCAGTACTTC.

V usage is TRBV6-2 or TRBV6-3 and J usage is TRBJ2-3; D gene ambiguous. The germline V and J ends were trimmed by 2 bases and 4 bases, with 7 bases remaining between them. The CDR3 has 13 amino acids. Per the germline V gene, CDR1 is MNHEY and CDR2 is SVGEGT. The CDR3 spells CASSYTDSDTQYF. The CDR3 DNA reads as TGTGCCAGCAGTTACACGGATTCAGATACGCAGTATTTT.

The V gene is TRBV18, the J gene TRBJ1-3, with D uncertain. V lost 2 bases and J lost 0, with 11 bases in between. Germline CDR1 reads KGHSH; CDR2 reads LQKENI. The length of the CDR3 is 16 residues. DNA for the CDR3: TGTGCCAGCTCACCAGGGATCGGGTCCTCTGGAAACACCATATATTTT. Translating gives CASSPGIGSSGNTIYF.

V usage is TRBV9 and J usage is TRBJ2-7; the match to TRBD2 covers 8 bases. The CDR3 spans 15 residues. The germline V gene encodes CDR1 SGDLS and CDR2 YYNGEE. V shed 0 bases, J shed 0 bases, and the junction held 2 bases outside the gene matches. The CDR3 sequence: CASSVGGTSSYEQYF. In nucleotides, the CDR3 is TGTGCCAGCAGCGTAGGTGGGACTAGCTCCTACGAGCAGTACTTC.

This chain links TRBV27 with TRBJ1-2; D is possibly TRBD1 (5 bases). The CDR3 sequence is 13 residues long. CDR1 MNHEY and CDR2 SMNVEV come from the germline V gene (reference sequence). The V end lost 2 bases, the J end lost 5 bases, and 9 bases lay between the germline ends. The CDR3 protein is CASSLERGYGYTF. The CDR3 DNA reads TGTGCCAGCAGTTTAGAAAGGGGTTATGGCTACACCTTC.

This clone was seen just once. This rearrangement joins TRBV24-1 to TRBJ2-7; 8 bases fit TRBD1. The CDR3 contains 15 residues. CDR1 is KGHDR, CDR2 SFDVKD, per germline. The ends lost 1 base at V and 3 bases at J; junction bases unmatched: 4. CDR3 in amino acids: CATSDLRTGYYEQYF. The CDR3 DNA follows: TGTGCCACCAGTGATTTACGGACAGGGTACTACGAGCAGTACTTC.

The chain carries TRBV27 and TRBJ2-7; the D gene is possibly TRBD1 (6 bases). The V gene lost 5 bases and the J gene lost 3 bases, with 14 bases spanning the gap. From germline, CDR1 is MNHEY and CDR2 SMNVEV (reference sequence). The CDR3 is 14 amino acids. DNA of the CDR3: TGTGCCAGCAGTCCTCAGGGGCTGAACTACGAGCAGTACTTC. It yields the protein CASSPQGLNYEQYF.

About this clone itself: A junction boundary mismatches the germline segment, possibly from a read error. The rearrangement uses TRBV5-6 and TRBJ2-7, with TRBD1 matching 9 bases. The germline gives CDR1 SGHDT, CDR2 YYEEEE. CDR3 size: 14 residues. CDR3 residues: CASSLAFPGQGRVF. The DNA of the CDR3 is TGTGCCAGCAGCTTGGCGTTTCCGGGACAGGGACGGGTCTTC.

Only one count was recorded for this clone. The CDR3 DNA follows: TGTGCCAGCAGCCAGGACCGATACTACGAGCAGTACTTC. Protein: CASSQDRYYEQYF. The chain joins TRBV14 to TRBJ2-7; D ambiguous. V was pared by 3 bases and J by 3 bases, with 9 bases between. The CDR3 runs to 13 residues. Per germline, CDR1 SGHDN and CDR2 FVKESK. Supplemented by reference TRBV14 and TRBJ2-7, the full variable domain reads EAGVTQFPSHSVIEKGQTVTLRCDPISGHDNLYWYRRVMGKEIKFLLHFVKESKQDESGMPNNRFLAERTGGTYSTLKVQPAELEDSGVYFCASSQDRYYEQYFGPGTRLTVT.

The CDR3 bases are TGTGCCAGCAGCTTCACAGGGGTCGGGAGCAATGAGCAGTTCTTC. Translating gives CASSFTGVGSNEQFF. V gene TRBV6-5 combines with J gene TRBJ2-1, with D possibly TRBD1 on 7 matching bases. The CDR3 runs to 15 residues. Germline V gives CDR1 MNHEY, CDR2 SVGAGI. V was pared by 6 bases and J by 6 bases, with 18 bases between.

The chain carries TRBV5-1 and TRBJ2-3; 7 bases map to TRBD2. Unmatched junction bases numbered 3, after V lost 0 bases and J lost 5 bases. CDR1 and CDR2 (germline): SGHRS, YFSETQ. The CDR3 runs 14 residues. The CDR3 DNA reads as TGCGCCAGCAGCTTGGTCCGGGAGGTAGATACGCAGTATTTT. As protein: CASSLVREVDTQYF.

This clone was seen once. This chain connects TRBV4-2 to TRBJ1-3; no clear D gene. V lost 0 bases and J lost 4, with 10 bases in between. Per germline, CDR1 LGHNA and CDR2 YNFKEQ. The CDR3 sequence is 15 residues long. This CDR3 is CASSQDLAGGNTIYF. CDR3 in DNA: TGTGCCAGCAGCCAAGATCTTGCAGGAGGAAACACCATATATTTT.